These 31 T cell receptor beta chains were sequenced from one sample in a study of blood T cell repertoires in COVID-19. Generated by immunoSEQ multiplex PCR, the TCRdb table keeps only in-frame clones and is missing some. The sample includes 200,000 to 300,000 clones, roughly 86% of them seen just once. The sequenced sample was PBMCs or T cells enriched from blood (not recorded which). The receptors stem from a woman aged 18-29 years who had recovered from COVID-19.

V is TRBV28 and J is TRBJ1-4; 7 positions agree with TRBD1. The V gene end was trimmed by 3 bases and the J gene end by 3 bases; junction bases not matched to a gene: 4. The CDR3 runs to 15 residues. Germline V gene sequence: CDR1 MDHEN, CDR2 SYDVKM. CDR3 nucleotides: TGTGCCAGCAGTTTGCCGACAGGGCCTAATGAAAAACTGTTTTTT. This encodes CASSLPTGPNEKLFF.

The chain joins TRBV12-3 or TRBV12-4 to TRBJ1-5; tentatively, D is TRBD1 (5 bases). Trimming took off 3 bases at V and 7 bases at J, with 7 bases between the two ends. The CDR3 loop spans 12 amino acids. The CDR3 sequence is CASSFGGQPQHF. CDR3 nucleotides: TGTGCCAGCAGTTTCGGGGGACAGCCCCAGCATTTT.

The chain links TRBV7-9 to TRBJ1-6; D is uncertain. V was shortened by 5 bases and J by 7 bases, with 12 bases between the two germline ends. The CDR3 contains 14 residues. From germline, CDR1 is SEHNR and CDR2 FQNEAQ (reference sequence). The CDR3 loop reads CASSQDGGNSPLHF. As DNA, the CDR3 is TGTGCCAGCAGCCAGGACGGAGGAAATTCACCCCTCCACTTT.

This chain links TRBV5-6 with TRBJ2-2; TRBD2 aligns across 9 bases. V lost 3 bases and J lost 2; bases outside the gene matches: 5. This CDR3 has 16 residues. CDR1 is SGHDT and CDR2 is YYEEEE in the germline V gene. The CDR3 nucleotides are TGTGCCAGCAGCTATAGACTAGCGGTTAACACCGGGGAGCTGTTTTTT. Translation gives CASSYRLAVNTGELFF.

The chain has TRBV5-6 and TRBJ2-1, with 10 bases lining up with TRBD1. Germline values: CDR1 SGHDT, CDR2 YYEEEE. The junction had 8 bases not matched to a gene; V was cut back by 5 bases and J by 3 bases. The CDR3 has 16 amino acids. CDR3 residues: CASSSGTGVNYNEQFF. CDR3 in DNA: TGTGCCAGCAGTTCCGGGACAGGGGTTAACTACAATGAGCAGTTCTTC.

CDR3 sequence (DNA): TGTGCCAGCAGCTTGACAGGAGTGACCTACAATGAGCAGTTCTTC. It codes for CASSLTGVTYNEQFF. The chain employs TRBV5-5 and TRBJ2-1, with D possibly matching TRBD1 (5 bases). Germline values: CDR1 SGHKS, CDR2 YYEKEE (reference sequence). The CDR3 is made up of 15 amino acids. V was pared by 1 base and J by 2 bases, with 10 bases between.

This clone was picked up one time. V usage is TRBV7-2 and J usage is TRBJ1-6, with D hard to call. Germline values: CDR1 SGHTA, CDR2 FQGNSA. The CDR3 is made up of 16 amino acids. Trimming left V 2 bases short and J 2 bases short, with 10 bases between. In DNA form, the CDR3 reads TGTGCCAGCAGCTTATTGCGTCGAACCTATAATTCACCCCTCCACTTT. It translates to CASSLLRRTYNSPLHF.

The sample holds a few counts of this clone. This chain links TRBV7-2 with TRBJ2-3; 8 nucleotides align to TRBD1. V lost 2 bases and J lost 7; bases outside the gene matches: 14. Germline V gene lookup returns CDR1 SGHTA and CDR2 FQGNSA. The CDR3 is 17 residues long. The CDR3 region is CASSLRGLGTGRNTQYF. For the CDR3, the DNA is TGTGCCAGCAGCTTAAGGGGGCTGGGGACAGGAAGAAATACGCAGTATTTT.

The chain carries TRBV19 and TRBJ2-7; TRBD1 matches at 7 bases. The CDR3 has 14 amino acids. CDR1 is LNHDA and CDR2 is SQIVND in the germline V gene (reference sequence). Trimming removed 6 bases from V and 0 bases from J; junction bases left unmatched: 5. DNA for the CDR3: TGTGCCAGTAGGCCCCGGGACAGCTCCTACGAGCAGTACTTC. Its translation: CASRPRDSSYEQYF.

In nucleotides, the CDR3 is TGTGCCAGCAGTGAAGACCCGGGAGGAAACTCCTACGAGCAGTACTTC. It specifies CASSEDPGGNSYEQYF. The chain uses TRBV2 and TRBJ2-7; 7 bases agree with TRBD2. Trimming removed 1 base from V and 0 bases from J; junction bases left unmatched: 6. This CDR3 comprises 16 residues. Germline CDR1 reads SNHLY; CDR2 reads FYNNEI.

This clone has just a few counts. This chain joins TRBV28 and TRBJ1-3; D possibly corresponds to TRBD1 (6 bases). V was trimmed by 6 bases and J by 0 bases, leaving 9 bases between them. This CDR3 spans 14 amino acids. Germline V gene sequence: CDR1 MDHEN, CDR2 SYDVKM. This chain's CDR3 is CASRPTGSGNTIYF. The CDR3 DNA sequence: TGTGCCAGCAGGCCGACAGGCTCTGGAAACACCATATATTTT.

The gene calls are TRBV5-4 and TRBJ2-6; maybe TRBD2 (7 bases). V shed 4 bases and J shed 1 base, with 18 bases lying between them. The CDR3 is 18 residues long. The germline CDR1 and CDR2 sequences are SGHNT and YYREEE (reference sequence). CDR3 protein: CASSPEGGAFSGANVLTF. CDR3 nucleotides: TGTGCCAGCAGCCCCGAGGGGGGGGCCTTTTCTGGGGCCAACGTCCTGACTTTC.

Here the CDR3 DNA reads TGTGCCATCAGCCCTCATGGAACTAGCGCAGAGACCCAGTACTTC. It is translated as CAISPHGTSAETQYF. The chain uses TRBV10-3 and TRBJ2-5; 7 positions agree with TRBD2. This CDR3 has 15 residues. The V and J ends lost 6 bases and 4 bases, in that order; junction bases with no gene match: 11. Looked up from germline, CDR1 is ENHRY and CDR2 is SYGVKD.

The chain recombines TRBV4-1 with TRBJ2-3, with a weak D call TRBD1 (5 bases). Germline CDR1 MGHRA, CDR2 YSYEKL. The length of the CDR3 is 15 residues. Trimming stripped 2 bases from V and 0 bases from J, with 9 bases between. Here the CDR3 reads CASSQTHRSTDTQYF. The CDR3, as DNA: TGCGCCAGCAGCCAAACCCACAGGAGCACAGATACGCAGTATTTT.

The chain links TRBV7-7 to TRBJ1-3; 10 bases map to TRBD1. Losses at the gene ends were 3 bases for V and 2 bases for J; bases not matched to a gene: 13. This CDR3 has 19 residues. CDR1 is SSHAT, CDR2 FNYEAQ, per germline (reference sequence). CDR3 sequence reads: CASSFRDRGSQSPGNTIYF. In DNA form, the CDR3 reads TGTGCCAGCAGCTTTCGGGACAGGGGCTCCCAAAGTCCTGGAAACACCATATATTTT.

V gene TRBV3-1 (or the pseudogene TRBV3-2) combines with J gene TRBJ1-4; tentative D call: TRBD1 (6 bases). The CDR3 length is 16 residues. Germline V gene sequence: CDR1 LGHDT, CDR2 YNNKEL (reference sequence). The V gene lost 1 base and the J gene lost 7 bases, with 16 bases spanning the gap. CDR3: CASSQGDTIRREKLFF. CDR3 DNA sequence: TGTGCCAGCAGCCAAGGGGACACGATAAGGCGTGAAAAACTGTTTTTT.

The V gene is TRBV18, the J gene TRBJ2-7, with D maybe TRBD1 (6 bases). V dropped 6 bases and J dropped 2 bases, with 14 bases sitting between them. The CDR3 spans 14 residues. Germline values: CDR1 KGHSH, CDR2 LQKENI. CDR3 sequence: CASSPPTGTYEQYF. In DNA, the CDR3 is TGTGCCAGCTCCCCCCCTACAGGGACCTACGAGCAGTACTTC.

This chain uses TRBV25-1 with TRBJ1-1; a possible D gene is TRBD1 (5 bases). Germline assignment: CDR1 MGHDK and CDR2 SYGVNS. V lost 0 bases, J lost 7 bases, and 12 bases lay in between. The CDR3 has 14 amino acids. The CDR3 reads CASSEYIGGNEAFF. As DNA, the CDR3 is TGTGCCAGCAGTGAATATATCGGGGGAAATGAAGCTTTCTTT.

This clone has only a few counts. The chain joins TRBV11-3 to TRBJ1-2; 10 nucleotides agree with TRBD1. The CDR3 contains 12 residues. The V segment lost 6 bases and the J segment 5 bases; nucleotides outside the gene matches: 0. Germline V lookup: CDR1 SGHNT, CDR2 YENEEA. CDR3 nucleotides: TGTGCCAGCAGGGGACAGGGGTATGGCTACACCTTC. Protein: CASRGQGYGYTF. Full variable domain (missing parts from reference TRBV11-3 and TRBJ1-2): EAGVVQSPRYKIIEKKQPVAFWCNPISGHNTLYWYLQNLGQGPELLIRYENEEAVDDSQLPKDRFSAERLKGVDSTLKIQPAELGDSAVYLCASRGQGYGYTFGSGTRLTVV.

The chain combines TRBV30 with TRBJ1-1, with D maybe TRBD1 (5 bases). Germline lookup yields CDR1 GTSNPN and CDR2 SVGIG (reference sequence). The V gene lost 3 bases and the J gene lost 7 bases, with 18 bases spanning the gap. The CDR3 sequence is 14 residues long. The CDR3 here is CAWRKGLSSGEAFF. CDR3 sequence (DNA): TGTGCCTGGAGGAAGGGACTCTCCTCGGGTGAAGCTTTCTTT.

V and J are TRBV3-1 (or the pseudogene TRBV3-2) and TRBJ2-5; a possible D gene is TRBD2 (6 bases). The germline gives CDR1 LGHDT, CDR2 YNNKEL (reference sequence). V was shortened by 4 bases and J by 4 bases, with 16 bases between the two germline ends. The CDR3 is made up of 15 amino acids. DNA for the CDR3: TGTGCCAGCAGCCCGCAAGTAGCGGCTTCAGAGACCCAGTACTTC. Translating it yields CASSPQVAASETQYF.

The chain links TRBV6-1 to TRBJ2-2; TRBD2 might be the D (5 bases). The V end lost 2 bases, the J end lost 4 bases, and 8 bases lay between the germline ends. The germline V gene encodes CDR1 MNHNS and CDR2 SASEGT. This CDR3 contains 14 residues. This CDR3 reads CASSEPAATGELFF. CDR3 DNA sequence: TGTGCCAGCAGTGAACCAGCGGCCACCGGGGAGCTGTTTTTT.

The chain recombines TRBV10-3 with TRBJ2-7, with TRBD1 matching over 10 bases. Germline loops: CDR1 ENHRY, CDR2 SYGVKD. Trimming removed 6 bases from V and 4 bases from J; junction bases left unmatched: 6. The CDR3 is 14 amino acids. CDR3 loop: CAISTRDRGYEQYF. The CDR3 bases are TGTGCCATCAGCACCCGGGACAGGGGTTACGAGCAGTACTTC.

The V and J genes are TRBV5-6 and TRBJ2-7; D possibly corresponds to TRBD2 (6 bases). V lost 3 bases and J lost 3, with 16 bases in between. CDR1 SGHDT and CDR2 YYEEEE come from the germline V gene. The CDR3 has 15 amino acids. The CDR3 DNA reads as TGTGCCAGCAGCTCAGGGCCGGAGGGGATCTACGAGCAGTACTTC. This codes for CASSSGPEGIYEQYF.

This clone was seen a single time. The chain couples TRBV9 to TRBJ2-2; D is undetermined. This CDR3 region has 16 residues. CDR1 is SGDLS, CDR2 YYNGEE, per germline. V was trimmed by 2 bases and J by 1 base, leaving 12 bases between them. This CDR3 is CASSVNQEQNTGELFF. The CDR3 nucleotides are TGTGCCAGCAGCGTTAATCAAGAGCAGAACACCGGGGAGCTGTTTTTT.

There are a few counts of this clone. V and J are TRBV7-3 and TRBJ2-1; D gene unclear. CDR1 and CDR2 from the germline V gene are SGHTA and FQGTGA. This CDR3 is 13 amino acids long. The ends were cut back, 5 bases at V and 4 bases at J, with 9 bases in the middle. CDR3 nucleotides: TGTGCCAGCAGCCGTTCCCCTTACAATGAGCAGTTCTTC. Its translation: CASSRSPYNEQFF.

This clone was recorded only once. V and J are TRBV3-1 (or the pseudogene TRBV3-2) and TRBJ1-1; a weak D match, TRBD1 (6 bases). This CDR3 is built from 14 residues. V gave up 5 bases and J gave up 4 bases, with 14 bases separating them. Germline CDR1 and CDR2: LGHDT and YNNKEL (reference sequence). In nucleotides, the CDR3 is TGTGCCAGCAGCACCCGGGGAGGGGGCACTGAAGCTTTCTTT. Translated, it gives CASSTRGGGTEAFF.

The CDR3 DNA is TGTGCCAGCAGGGAGAGTGATGAGAACACTGAAGCTTTCTTT. Amino acids: CASRESDENTEAFF. This chain connects TRBV6-4 to TRBJ1-1; D unclear. V was clipped by 6 bases and J by 1 base, with 12 bases between them. CDR3 length equals 14 residues. The germline CDR1 and CDR2 sequences are MRHNA and SNTAGT.

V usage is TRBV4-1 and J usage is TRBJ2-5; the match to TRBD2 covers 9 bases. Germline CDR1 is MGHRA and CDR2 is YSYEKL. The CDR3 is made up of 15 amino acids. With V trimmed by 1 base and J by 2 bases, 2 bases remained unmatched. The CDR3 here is CASSQGGGAQETQYF. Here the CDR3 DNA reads TGCGCCAGCAGCCAAGGCGGGGGGGCTCAAGAGACCCAGTACTTC.

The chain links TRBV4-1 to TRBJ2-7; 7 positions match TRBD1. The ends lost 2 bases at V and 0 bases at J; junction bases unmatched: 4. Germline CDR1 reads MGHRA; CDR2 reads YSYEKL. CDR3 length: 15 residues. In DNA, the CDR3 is TGCGCCAGCAGCCAACCGACAGGGCGCTCCTACGAGCAGTACTTC. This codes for CASSQPTGRSYEQYF.

The CDR3 nucleotides are TGTGCCAGCAGCCTTGGGACAGCGGGACTAGGGGTCGCCGGGGAGCTGTTTTTT. Translated: CASSLGTAGLGVAGELFF. The rearrangement links TRBV9 to TRBJ2-2; TRBD2 might be the D (8 bases). V lost 4 bases and J lost 6, with 25 bases in between. Germline CDR1 and CDR2: SGDLS and YYNGEE. This CDR3 spans 18 amino acids.